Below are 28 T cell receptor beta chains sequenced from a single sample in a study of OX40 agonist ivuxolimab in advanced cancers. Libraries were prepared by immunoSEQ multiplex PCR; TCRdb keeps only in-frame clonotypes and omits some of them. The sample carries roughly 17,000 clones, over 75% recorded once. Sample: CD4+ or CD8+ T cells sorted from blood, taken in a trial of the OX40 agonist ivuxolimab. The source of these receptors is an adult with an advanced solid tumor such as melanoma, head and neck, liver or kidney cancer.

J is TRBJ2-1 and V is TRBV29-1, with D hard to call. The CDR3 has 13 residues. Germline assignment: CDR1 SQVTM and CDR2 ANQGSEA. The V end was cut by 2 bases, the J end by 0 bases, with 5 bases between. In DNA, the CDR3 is TGCAGCGTTGAATTAAGCTCCTACAATGAGCAGTTCTTC. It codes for CSVELSSYNEQFF.

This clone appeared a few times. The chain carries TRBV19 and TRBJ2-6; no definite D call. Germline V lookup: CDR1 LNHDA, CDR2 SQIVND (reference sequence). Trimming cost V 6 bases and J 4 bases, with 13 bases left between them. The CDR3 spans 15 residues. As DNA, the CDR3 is TGTGCCAGTAGGCCTGATGGGGTCGGGGCCAACGTCCTGACTTTC. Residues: CASRPDGVGANVLTF.

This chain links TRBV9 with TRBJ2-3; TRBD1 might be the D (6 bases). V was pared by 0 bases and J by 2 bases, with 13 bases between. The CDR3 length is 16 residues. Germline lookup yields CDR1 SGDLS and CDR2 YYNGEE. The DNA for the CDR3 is TGTGCCAGCAGCGTAGTGGGGGCGGGTGTCACAGATACGCAGTATTTT. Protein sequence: CASSVVGAGVTDTQYF.

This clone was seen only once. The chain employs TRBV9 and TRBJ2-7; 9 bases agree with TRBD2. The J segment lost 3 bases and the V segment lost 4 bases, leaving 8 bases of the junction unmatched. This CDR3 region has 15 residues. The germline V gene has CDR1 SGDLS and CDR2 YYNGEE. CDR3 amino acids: CASSPTGGRVYEQYF. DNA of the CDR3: TGTGCCAGCAGCCCCACTGGCGGGAGGGTCTACGAGCAGTACTTC.

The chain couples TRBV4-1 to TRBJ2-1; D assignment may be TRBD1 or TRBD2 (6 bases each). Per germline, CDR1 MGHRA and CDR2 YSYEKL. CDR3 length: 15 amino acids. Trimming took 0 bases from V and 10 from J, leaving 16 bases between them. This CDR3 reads CASSQDSGAVGEQFF. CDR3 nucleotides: TGCGCCAGCAGCCAAGACTCGGGGGCCGTCGGGGAGCAGTTCTTC.

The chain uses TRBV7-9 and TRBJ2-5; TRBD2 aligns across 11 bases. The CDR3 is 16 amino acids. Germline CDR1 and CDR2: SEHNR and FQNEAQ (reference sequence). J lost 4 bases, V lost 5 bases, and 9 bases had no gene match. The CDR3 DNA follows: TGTGCCAGCAGCCCTCCGACTAGCGGGGCGGGAGAGACCCAGTACTTC. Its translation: CASSPPTSGAGETQYF.

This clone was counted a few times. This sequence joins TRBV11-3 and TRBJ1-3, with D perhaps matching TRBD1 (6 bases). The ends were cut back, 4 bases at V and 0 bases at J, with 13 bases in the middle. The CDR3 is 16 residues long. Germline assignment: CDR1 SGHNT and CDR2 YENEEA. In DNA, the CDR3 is TGTGCCAGCAGCTCCGCCGCCAGGGGCTCTGGAAACACCATATATTTT. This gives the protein CASSSAARGSGNTIYF.

This CDR3 reads CASSPDIGGFQPQHF. In DNA form, the CDR3 reads TGTGCCAGCAGTCCCGACATTGGGGGGTTTCAGCCCCAGCATTTT. The V gene is TRBV27, the J gene TRBJ1-5; perhaps TRBD1 as D (5 bases). This CDR3 contains 15 residues. The ends were cut back, 5 bases at V and 6 bases at J, with 17 bases in the middle. CDR1 and CDR2 (germline): MNHEY, SMNVEV (reference sequence).

DNA for the CDR3: TGCGCCAGCAGCCCCAGCGGGGCCTACAATGAGCAGTTCTTC. Encoded protein: CASSPSGAYNEQFF. This rearrangement joins TRBV5-1 to TRBJ2-1; TRBD2 matches at 7 bases. Germline CDR1 reads SGHRS; CDR2 reads YFSETQ. Trimming at V came to 4 bases and at J to 2 bases, leaving 3 bases not matched to a gene. This CDR3 has 14 residues.

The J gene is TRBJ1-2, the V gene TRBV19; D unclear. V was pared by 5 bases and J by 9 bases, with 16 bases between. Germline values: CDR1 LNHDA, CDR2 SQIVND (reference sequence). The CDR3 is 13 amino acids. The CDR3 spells CASSVGLSERYTF. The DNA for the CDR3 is TGTGCCAGTAGTGTCGGCCTATCTGAGCGCTACACCTTC. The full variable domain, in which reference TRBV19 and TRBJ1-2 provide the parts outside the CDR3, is DGGITQSPKYLFRKEGQNVTLSCEQNLNHDAMYWYRQDPGQGLRLIYYSQIVNDFQKGDIAEGYSVSREKKESFPLTVTSAQKNPTAFYLCASSVGLSERYTFGSGTRLTVV.

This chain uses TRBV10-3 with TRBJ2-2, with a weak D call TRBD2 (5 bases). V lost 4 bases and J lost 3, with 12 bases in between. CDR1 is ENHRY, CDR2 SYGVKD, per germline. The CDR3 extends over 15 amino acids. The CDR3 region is CAISGEFRDTGELFF. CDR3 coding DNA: TGTGCCATCAGTGGGGAGTTTCGTGACACCGGGGAGCTGTTTTTT.

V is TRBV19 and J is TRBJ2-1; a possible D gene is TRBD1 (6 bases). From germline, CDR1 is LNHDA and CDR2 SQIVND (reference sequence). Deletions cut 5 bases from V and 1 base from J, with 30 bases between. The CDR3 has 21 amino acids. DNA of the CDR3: TGTGCCAGTAGTCTCTCCCCATGGACAGACGGAGAGACGGGGTCCTACAATGAGCAGTTCTTC. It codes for CASSLSPWTDGETGSYNEQFF.

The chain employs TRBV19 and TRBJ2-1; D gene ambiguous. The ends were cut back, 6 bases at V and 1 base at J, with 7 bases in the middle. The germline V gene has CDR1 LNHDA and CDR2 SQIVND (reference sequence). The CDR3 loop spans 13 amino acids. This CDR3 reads CASSLSSYNEQFF. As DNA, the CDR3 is TGTGCCAGTAGCTTGTCTTCCTACAATGAGCAGTTCTTC. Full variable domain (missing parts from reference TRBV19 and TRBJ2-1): DGGITQSPKYLFRKEGQNVTLSCEQNLNHDAMYWYRQDPGQGLRLIYYSQIVNDFQKGDIAEGYSVSREKKESFPLTVTSAQKNPTAFYLCASSLSSYNEQFFGPGTRLTVL.

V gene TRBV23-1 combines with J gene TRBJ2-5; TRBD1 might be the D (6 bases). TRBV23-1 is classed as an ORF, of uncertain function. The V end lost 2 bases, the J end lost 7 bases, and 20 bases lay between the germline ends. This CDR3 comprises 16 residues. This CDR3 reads CASSQAGDGQAGTQYF. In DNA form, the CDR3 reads TGCGCCAGCAGTCAAGCAGGGGACGGACAAGCAGGGACCCAGTACTTC.

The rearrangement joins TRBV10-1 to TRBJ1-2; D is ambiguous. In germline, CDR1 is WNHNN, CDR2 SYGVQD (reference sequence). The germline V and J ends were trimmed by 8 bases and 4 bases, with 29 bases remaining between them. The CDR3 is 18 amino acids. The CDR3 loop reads CASLVGIRGPIDPYGYTF. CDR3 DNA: TGCGCCAGCCTGGTGGGGATTCGTGGGCCCATAGATCCCTATGGCTACACCTTC.

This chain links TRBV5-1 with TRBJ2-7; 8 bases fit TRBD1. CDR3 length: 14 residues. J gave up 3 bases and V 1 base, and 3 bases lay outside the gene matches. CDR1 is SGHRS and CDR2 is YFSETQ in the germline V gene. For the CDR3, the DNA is TGCGCCAGCAGCTTGAGACAGGGGAACTACGAGCAGTACTTC. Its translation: CASSLRQGNYEQYF.

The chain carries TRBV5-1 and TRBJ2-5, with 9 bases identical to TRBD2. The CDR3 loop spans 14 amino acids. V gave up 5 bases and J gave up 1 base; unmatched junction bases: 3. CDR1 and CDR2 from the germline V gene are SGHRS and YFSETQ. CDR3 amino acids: CASSWTSAQETQYF. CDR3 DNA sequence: TGCGCCAGCAGTTGGACTAGCGCCCAAGAGACCCAGTACTTC.

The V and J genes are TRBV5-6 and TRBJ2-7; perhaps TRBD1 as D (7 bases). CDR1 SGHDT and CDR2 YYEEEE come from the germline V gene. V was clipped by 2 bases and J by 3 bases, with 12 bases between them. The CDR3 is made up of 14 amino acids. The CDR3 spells CASSLGGGFYEQYF. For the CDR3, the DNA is TGTGCCAGCAGCTTAGGAGGGGGCTTCTACGAGCAGTACTTC.

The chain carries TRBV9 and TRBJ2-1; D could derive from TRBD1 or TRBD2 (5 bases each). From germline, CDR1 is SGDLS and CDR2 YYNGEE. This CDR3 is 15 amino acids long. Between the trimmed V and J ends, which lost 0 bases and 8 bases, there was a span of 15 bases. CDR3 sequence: CASSVEGFQGDEQFF. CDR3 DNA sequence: TGTGCCAGCAGCGTAGAAGGGTTTCAGGGAGATGAGCAGTTCTTC. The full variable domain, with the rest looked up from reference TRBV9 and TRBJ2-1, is DSGVTQTPKHLITATGQRVTLRCSPRSGDLSVYWYQQSLDQGLQFLIQYYNGEERAKGNILERFSAQQFPDLHSELNLSSLELGDSALYFCASSVEGFQGDEQFFGPGTRLTVL.

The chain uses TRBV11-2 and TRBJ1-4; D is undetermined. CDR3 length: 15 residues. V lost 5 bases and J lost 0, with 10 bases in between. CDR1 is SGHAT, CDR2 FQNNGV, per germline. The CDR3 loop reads CASSPGRATNEKLFF. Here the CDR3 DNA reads TGTGCCAGCAGCCCCGGAAGGGCAACTAATGAAAAACTGTTTTTT.

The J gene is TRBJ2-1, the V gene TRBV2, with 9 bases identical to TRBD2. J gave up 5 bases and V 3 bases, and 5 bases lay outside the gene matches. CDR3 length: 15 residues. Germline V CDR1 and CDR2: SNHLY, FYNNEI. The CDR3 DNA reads TGTGCCAGCAGTGAGTGGGTAGCGGGGGACAATGAGCAGTTCTTC. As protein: CASSEWVAGDNEQFF. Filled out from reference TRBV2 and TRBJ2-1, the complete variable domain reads EPEVTQTPSHQVTQMGQEVILRCVPISNHLYFYWYRQILGQKVEFLVSFYNNEISEKSEIFDDQFSVERPDGSNFTLKIRSTKLEDSAMYFCASSEWVAGDNEQFFGPGTRLTVL.

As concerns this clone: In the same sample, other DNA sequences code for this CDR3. The DNA for the CDR3 is TGCGCCAGCAGCCAAGGGACAGCCAATTACAATGAGCAGTTCTTC. Translating gives CASSQGTANYNEQFF. This chain uses TRBV4-3 with TRBJ2-1, with a possible D match to TRBD1 (6 bases). The V end was cut by 1 base, the J end by 4 bases, with 11 bases between. The germline V gene encodes CDR1 LGHNA and CDR2 YSLEER. This CDR3 region has 15 residues.

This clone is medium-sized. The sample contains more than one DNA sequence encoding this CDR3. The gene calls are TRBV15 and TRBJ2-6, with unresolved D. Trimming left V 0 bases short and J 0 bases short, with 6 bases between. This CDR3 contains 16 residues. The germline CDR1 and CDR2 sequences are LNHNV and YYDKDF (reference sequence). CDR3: CATSRDRSSGANVLTF. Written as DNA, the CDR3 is TGTGCCACCAGCAGAGATAGAAGCTCTGGGGCCAACGTCCTGACTTTC.

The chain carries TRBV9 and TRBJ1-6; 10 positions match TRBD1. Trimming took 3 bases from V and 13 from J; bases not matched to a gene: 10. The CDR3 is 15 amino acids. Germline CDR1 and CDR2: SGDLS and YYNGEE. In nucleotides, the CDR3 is TGTGCCAGCAGCGAACAGGGACAGGGGAGGTTCCCCCTCCACTTT. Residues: CASSEQGQGRFPLHF.

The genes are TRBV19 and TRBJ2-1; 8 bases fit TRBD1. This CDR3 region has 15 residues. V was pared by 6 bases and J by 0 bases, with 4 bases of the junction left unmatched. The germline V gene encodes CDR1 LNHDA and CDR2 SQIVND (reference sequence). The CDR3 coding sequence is TGTGCCAGTAGGACAGGGGACAGCTCCTACAATGAGCAGTTCTTC. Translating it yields CASRTGDSSYNEQFF.

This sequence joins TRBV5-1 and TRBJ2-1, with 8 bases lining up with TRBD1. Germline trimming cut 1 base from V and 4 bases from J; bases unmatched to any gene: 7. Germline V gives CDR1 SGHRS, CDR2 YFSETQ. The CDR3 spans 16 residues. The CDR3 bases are TGCGCCAGCAGCTTGTCCCAGGGGGCGAAGTACAATGAGCAGTTCTTC. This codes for CASSLSQGAKYNEQFF.

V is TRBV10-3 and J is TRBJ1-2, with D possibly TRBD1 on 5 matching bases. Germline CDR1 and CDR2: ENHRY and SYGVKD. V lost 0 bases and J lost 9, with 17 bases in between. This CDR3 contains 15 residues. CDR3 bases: TGTGCCATCAGTGAGTCAGGACCGGGACCTATAAGCTACACCTTC. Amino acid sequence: CAISESGPGPISYTF.

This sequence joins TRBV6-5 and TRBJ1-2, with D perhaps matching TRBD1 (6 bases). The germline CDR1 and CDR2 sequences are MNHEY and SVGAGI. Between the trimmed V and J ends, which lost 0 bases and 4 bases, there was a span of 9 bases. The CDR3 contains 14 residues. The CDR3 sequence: CASSYSPGAYGYTF. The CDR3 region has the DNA TGTGCCAGCAGTTACTCTCCGGGGGCCTATGGCTACACCTTC.